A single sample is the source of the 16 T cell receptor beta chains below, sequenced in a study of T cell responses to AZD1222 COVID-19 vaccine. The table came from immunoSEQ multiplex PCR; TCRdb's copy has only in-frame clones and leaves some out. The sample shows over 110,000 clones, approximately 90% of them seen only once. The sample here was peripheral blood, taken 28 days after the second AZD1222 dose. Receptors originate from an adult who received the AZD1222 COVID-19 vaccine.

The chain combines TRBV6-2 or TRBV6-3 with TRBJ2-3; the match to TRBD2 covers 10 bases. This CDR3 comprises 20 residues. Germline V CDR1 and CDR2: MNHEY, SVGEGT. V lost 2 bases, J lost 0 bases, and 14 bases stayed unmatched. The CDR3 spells CASSYPSVSSGGTSTDTQYF. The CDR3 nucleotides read TGTGCCAGCAGTTACCCAAGCGTGAGTAGCGGGGGGACTAGCACAGATACGCAGTATTTT.

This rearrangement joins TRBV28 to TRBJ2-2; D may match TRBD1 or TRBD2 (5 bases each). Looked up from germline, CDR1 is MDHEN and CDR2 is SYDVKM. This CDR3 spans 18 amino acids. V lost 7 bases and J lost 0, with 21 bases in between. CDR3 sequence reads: CASIPHRWGTANTGELFF. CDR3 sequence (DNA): TGTGCCAGCATCCCCCACCGGTGGGGGACCGCGAACACCGGGGAGCTGTTTTTT.

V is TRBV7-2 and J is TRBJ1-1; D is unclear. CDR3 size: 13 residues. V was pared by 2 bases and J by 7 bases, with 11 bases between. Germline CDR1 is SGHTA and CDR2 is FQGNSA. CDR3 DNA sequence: TGTGCCAGCAGCTTATGGTCCGGTAGTGAAGCTTTCTTT. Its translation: CASSLWSGSEAFF.

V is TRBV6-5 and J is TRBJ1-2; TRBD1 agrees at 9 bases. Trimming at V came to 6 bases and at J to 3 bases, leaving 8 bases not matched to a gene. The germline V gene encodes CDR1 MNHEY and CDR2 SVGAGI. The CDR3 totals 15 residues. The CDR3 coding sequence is TGTGCCAGCAGAGATCCCACAGGGGGCGACTATGGCTACACCTTC. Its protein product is CASRDPTGGDYGYTF.

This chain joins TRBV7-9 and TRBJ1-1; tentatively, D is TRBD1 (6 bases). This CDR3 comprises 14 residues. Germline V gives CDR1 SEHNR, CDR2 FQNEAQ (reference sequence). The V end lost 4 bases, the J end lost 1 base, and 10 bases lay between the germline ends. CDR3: CASSSQGSNTEAFF. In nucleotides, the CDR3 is TGTGCCAGCAGCTCACAGGGCTCGAACACTGAAGCTTTCTTT.

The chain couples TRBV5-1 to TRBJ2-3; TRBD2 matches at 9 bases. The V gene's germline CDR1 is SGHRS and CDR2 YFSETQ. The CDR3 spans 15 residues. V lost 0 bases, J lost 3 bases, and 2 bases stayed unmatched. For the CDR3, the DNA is TGCGCCAGCAGCTTGGTAGCGGGGGAAACAGATACGCAGTATTTT. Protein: CASSLVAGETDTQYF.

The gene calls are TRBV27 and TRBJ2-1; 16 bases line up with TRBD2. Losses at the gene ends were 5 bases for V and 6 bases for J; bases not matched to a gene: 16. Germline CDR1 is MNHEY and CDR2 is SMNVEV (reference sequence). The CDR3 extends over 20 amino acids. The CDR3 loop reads CASSPPGLAGGPSRFNEQFF. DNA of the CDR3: TGTGCCAGCAGTCCCCCGGGACTAGCGGGAGGGCCTTCAAGATTCAATGAGCAGTTCTTC.

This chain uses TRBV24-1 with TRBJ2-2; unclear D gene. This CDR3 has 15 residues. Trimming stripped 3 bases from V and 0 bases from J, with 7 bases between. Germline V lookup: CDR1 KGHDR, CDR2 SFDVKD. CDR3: CATSDTTANTGELFF. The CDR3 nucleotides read TGTGCCACCAGTGATACGACCGCGAACACCGGGGAGCTGTTTTTT.

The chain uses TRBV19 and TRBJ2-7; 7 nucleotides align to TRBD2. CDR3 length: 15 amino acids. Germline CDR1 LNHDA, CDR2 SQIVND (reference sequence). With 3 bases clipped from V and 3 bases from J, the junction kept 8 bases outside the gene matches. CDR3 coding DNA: TGTGCCAGTAGTATTGGGGCTAGCGGAGACTACGAGCAGTACTTC. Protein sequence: CASSIGASGDYEQYF.

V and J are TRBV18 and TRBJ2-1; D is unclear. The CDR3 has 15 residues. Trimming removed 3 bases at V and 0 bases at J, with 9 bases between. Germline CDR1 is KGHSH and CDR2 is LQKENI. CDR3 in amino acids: CASSPPPFSYNEQFF. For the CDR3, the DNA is TGTGCCAGCTCACCCCCCCCCTTCTCCTACAATGAGCAGTTCTTC.

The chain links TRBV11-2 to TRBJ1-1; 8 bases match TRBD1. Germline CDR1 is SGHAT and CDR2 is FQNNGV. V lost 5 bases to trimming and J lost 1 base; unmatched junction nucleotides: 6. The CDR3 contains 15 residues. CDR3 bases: TGTGCCAGCAGCATTAGACAGGGGCGGAACACTGAAGCTTTCTTT. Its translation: CASSIRQGRNTEAFF. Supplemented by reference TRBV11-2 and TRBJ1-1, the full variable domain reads EAGVAQSPRYKIIEKRQSVAFWCNPISGHATLYWYQQILGQGPKLLIQFQNNGVVDDSQLPKDRFSAERLKGVDSTLKIQPAKLEDSAVYLCASSIRQGRNTEAFFGQGTRLTVV.

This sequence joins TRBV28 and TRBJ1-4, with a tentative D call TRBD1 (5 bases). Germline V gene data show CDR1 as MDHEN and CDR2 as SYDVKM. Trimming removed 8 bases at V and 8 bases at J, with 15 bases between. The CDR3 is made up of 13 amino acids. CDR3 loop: CASSIGQLEKLFF. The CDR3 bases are TGTGCCAGCTCAATTGGACAACTAGAAAAACTGTTTTTT.

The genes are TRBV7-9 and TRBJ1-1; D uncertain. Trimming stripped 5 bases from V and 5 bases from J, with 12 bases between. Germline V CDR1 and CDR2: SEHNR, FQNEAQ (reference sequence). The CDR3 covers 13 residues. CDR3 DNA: TGTGCCAGCAGCCCCCGAAGGAGGACTGAAGCTTTCTTT. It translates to CASSPRRRTEAFF.

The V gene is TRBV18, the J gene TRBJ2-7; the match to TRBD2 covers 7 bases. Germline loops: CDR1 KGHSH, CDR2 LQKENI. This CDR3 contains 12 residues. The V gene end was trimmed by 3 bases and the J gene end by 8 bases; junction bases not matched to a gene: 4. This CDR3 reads CASSPDGRQQYF. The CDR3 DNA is TGTGCCAGCTCACCGGACGGGAGGCAGCAGTACTTC.

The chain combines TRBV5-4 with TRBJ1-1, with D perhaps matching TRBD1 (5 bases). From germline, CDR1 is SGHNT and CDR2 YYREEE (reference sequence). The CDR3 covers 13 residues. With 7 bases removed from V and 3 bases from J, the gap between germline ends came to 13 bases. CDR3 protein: CASRSGGDTEAFF. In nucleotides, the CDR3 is TGTGCCAGCCGCTCCGGGGGGGACACTGAAGCTTTCTTT.

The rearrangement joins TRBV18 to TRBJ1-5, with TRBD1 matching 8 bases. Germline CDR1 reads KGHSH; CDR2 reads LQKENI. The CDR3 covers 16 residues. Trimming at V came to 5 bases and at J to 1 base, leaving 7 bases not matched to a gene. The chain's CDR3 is CASSTTTGGSNQPQHF. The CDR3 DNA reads TGTGCCAGCTCAACGACCACAGGGGGAAGCAATCAGCCCCAGCATTTT.